This entry lists 26 T cell receptor beta chains sequenced from one sample in a study of immune heterogeneity within non-small cell lung tumors. For the TCR beta CDR3, multiplex PCR with 32 V and 13 J primers performed the amplification. TCRdb called the multiplex PCR reads again in MiXCR, with one record for every CDR3 protein. This sample has about 6,400 distinct CDR3 sequences, with 20% to 25% found just once. Bulk tumor genomic DNA was the template, and each sample received around 560 ng. Far-apart biopsies, several per primary tumor, were taken during surgery. Newly diagnosed with untreated non-small cell lung cancer, the patients underwent curative surgery. Sequenced material: lung tumor tissue. The origin of the receptors is a man between 65 and 79 years old with non-small cell lung cancer.

The chain is built from TRBV20-1 and TRBJ1-2; no reliable D call. The CDR3 sequence is 13 residues long. V shed 3 bases and J shed 5 bases, with 13 bases lying between them. In germline, CDR1 is DFQATT, CDR2 SNEGSKA (reference sequence). The CDR3 DNA follows: TGCAGTGCTAGTAATGTCGGAAATTATGGCTACACCTTC. It encodes CSASNVGNYGYTF.

By frequency in the sample, this clonotype is medium-sized. The V gene is TRBV2, the J gene TRBJ1-3, with TRBD1 matching over 9 bases. Trimming took 7 bases from V and 0 from J; bases not matched to a gene: 13. There are 18 residues in the CDR3. Germline-derived CDR1 and CDR2 are SNHLY and FYNNEI. The CDR3 coding sequence is TGTGCCAGCACCCGGGACAGGGACCCTTCCTACTCTGGAAACACCATATATTTT. This translates into CASTRDRDPSYSGNTIYF.

This clonotype was counted ten times or more. The chain employs TRBV11-3 and TRBJ2-1; unclear D gene. Germline CDR1 SGHNT, CDR2 YENEEA. The length of the CDR3 is 15 residues. Trimming removed 0 bases from V and 4 bases from J, with 10 bases in between. The CDR3 is CASSLDFSVYNEQFF. As DNA, the CDR3 is TGTGCCAGCAGCTTAGATTTTTCGGTGTACAATGAGCAGTTCTTC.

This clonotype was counted between two and nine times. The rearrangement links TRBV28 to TRBJ1-2; the match to TRBD1 covers 8 bases. The length of the CDR3 is 14 residues. V shed 7 bases, J shed 8 bases, and the junction held 12 bases outside the gene matches. The V gene's germline CDR1 is MDHEN and CDR2 SYDVKM. The CDR3 region is CASIAPGQGGGYTF. The CDR3 coding sequence is TGTGCCAGCATCGCCCCCGGACAGGGAGGCGGCTACACCTTC.

This clonotype turned up a few times. This could be a read error, since a much larger clone is one nucleotide away. The J gene is TRBJ1-1, the V gene TRBV20-1; D call uncertain. The CDR3 totals 14 residues. CDR1 and CDR2 (germline): DFQATT, SNEGSKA (reference sequence). In DNA, the CDR3 is TGCAGTGCTAGGAGGGTAGCGTGGAACACTCAAGCTTTCTTT. This sequence encodes CSARRVAWNTQAFF.

This clonotype is judged medium-sized. The chain has TRBV18 and TRBJ2-2; a weak D match, TRBD1 (6 bases). The V gene's germline CDR1 is KGHSH and CDR2 LQKENI. V was trimmed by 4 bases and J by 4 bases, leaving 16 bases between them. The CDR3 runs to 16 residues. The CDR3 DNA reads as TGTGCCAGCTCACAACAGACAGGTCGAAGCACCGGGGAGCTGTTTTTT. This sequence encodes CASSQQTGRSTGELFF.

Judged by abundance, this clonotype is medium-sized. CDR3: CASSYTDRGYYGYTF. The CDR3 DNA follows: TGTGCCAGCAGTTACACGGACAGGGGGTACTATGGCTACACCTTC. V usage is TRBV6-5 and J usage is TRBJ1-2; TRBD1 aligns across 10 bases. The CDR3 is made up of 15 amino acids. CDR1 MNHEY and CDR2 SVGAGI come from the germline V gene. Trimming took 2 bases from V and 3 from J; bases not matched to a gene: 3.

This clonotype is a singleton in its sample. The rearrangement links TRBV9 to TRBJ2-5; 8 positions agree with TRBD2. J lost 1 base, V lost 4 bases, and 6 bases had no gene match. Germline CDR1 SGDLS, CDR2 YYNGEE. This CDR3 is 15 amino acids long. The chain's CDR3 is CASSTRGGAQETQYF. The CDR3 DNA reads TGTGCCAGCAGCACCCGGGGGGGGGCCCAAGAGACCCAGTACTTC.

With respect to this clonotype: Since a much larger clone is just one base distant, this may be a read error. This chain joins TRBV11-2 and TRBJ2-7; TRBD2 aligns across 10 bases. Germline V CDR1 and CDR2: SGHAT, FQNNGV. The length of the CDR3 is 12 residues. V was pared by 5 bases and J by 9 bases, with 4 bases of the junction left unmatched. This CDR3 reads CASSPGTSVQYF. The CDR3 bases are TGTGCCAGCAGCCCCGGGACTAGCGTGCAGTACTTC.

This clonotype is medium-sized in the sample. This sequence joins TRBV6-1 and TRBJ2-7; 8 bases agree with TRBD2. This CDR3 is built from 13 residues. Germline trimming cut 5 bases from V and 12 bases from J; bases unmatched to any gene: 12. The germline V gene has CDR1 MNHNS and CDR2 SASEGT. CDR3 amino acids: CASSPGLVDFPYF. CDR3 coding DNA: TGTGCCAGCAGTCCGGGACTAGTTGATTTTCCGTACTTC.

On this clonotype: A much bigger clone sits one base away, suggesting this may be a read error. The V call is TRBV5-1, the J call TRBJ1-1; 9 bases fit TRBD1. This CDR3 contains 15 residues. The germline CDR1 and CDR2 sequences are SGHRS and YFSETQ. The CDR3 region has the DNA TGCGCCAGCAGCCCGTACGGGACAGGGTCCACTGAATCTTTCTTT. Translated, it gives CASSPYGTGSTESFF.

The chain's CDR3 is CASSSLQGRYGYTF. The CDR3 DNA sequence: TGTGCCAGCAGCTCTTTACAGGGAAGGTATGGCTACACCTTC. The chain employs TRBV5-4 and TRBJ1-2; D is possibly TRBD1 (6 bases). This CDR3 has 14 amino acids. Germline CDR1 SGHNT, CDR2 YYREEE (reference sequence). V was shortened by 3 bases and J by 5 bases, with 14 bases between the two germline ends.

Sample share makes this clonotype medium-sized. The V gene is TRBV12-5, the J gene TRBJ2-1, with 16 bases lining up with TRBD2. CDR3 length: 20 amino acids. The V and J ends lost 4 bases and 8 bases, in that order; junction bases with no gene match: 17. In germline, CDR1 is LGHNT, CDR2 FRNRAP. The CDR3 DNA is TGTGCTAGTGGTTCCGCATACCCGGGACTAGCGGGAGGGCCAGTCGATGAGCAGTTCTTC. It yields the protein CASGSAYPGLAGGPVDEQFF.

Within the sample, this clonotype is medium-sized (0.01 to 0.1%). The chain couples TRBV30 to TRBJ2-7; D is unresolved. Germline V gene sequence: CDR1 GTSNPN, CDR2 SVGIG (reference sequence). The germline V and J ends were trimmed by 1 base and 6 bases, with 7 bases remaining between them. The CDR3 is 11 amino acids. CDR3 nucleotides: TGTGCCTGGAGTGGGTCCGGCGAGCAGTACTTC. This codes for CAWSGSGEQYF.

This clonotype rates as medium-sized. The gene calls are TRBV7-3 and TRBJ1-2; no clear D. Looked up from germline, CDR1 is SGHTA and CDR2 is FQGTGA. This CDR3 comprises 18 residues. The germline V and J ends were trimmed by 5 bases and 0 bases, with 22 bases remaining between them. Here the CDR3 reads CASSPVGGVGRTNYGYTF. The CDR3 DNA sequence: TGTGCCAGCAGCCCAGTCGGCGGTGTAGGCAGGACTAACTATGGCTACACCTTC.

The rearrangement links TRBV5-5 to TRBJ2-5; 10 bases align to TRBD2. Trimming removed 7 bases from V and 4 bases from J; junction bases left unmatched: 10. The CDR3 has 15 amino acids. Germline CDR1 reads SGHKS; CDR2 reads YYEKEE (reference sequence). CDR3 nucleotides: TGTGCCAGCGGGACAGCGGGGGGGCCGTCAGAGACCCAGTACTTC. It translates to CASGTAGGPSETQYF.

This clonotype is labeled medium-sized (0.01 to 0.1%). The rearrangement uses TRBV4-2 and TRBJ2-3; no definite D call. Between the trimmed V and J ends, which lost 4 bases and 4 bases, there was a span of 15 bases. Germline V lookup: CDR1 LGHNA, CDR2 YNFKEQ. This CDR3 is 15 amino acids long. CDR3 in DNA: TGTGCCAGCAGCCCCAACTCCAGATTGCCAGATACGCAGTATTTT. It codes for CASSPNSRLPDTQYF.

In this sample, this clonotype is medium-sized. This chain connects TRBV6-1 to TRBJ1-6; D ambiguous. Germline values: CDR1 MNHNS, CDR2 SASEGT. The CDR3 runs 16 residues. Deletions cut 5 bases from V and 0 bases from J, with 11 bases between. CDR3 DNA sequence: TGTGCCAGCAGTAGGCGGCCCAGCTCCTATAATTCACCCCTCCACTTT. It encodes CASSRRPSSYNSPLHF.

Details on this clonotype: This may come from a read error, since a much larger clone is one base off. The chain carries TRBV3-1 and TRBJ2-7, with 7 bases lining up with TRBD2. The V gene end was trimmed by 10 bases and the J gene end by 5 bases; junction bases not matched to a gene: 17. In germline, CDR1 is LGHDT, CDR2 YNNKEL (reference sequence). The CDR3 covers 15 residues. The CDR3 is CATHGGSTRLDEQYF. CDR3 coding DNA: TGTGCCACCCACGGCGGGAGCACCCGTTTAGACGAGCAGTACTTC.

This clonotype is judged large (0.1 to 1%). CDR3 protein: CASSLQGTEAFF. CDR3 nucleotides: TGCGCCAGCAGCTTGCAGGGGACTGAAGCTTTCTTT. The genes are TRBV5-1 and TRBJ1-1, with D tentatively TRBD1 (6 bases). The CDR3 has 12 residues. V lost 1 base and J lost 5, with 6 bases in between. Germline CDR1 SGHRS, CDR2 YFSETQ.

J is TRBJ1-2 and V is TRBV27; 9 nucleotides align to TRBD1. Germline V lookup: CDR1 MNHEY, CDR2 SMNVEV (reference sequence). The CDR3 runs 18 residues. V lost 0 bases to trimming and J lost 3 bases; unmatched junction nucleotides: 11. Here the CDR3 DNA reads TGTGCCAGCAGTTTATCCGATTGGTCGGGACAGGGACACTATGGCTACACCTTC. This gives the protein CASSLSDWSGQGHYGYTF.

By its share, this clonotype is medium-sized. The V call is TRBV11-2, the J call TRBJ2-2, with D unclear. The germline V gene encodes CDR1 SGHAT and CDR2 FQNNGV. V lost 2 bases and J lost 6, with 10 bases in between. The CDR3 spans 14 residues. This CDR3 reads CASSLPSAAGELFF. The CDR3 nucleotides read TGTGCCAGCAGCTTACCCTCCGCTGCCGGGGAGCTGTTTTTT.

This clonotype was seen ten or more times. This chain joins TRBV12-3 or TRBV12-4 and TRBJ1-5; TRBD1 might be the D (5 bases). V dropped 3 bases and J dropped 3 bases, with 21 bases sitting between them. The CDR3 runs 18 residues. As DNA, the CDR3 is TGTGCCAGCAGTTTGATAGTGGGGGTAGACCGGTACAATCAGCCCCAGCATTTT. It translates to CASSLIVGVDRYNQPQHF.

Notes on this clonotype: The conserved final phenylalanine or tryptophan is absent from the CDR3, which likely points to a read error. The limits of the CDR3 on the DNA are not certain, so only TCRdb's listed CDR3 is given. The chain uses TRBV5-1 and TRBJ2-3; the D call of TRBD2 is as the table states it, not checked on the DNA. Germline V lookup: CDR1 SGHRS, CDR2 YFSETQ. The CDR3 is 18 amino acids long, termini counted. The CDR3 loop reads CASSLAPSGVSYEQYFGP.

Turning to this clonotype: A read error may explain this, as a much larger clone is one base away. This rearrangement joins TRBV14 to TRBJ2-7; D unresolved. The CDR3 is made up of 15 amino acids. V dropped 4 bases and J dropped 2 bases, with 15 bases sitting between them. Germline lookup yields CDR1 SGHDN and CDR2 FVKESK. DNA for the CDR3: TGTGCCAGCAGCCCCACGGTTGGGTTACCCTACGAGCAGTACTTC. It codes for CASSPTVGLPYEQYF.

This clonotype came up a few times. J is TRBJ1-1 and V is TRBV25-1; D remains ambiguous. In germline, CDR1 is MGHDK, CDR2 SYGVNS. V gave up 6 bases and J gave up 1 base, with 9 bases separating them. The CDR3 sequence is 13 residues long. Here the CDR3 reads CASRGRTNTEAFF. CDR3 coding DNA: TGTGCCAGCAGGGGCAGGACGAACACTGAAGCTTTCTTT.